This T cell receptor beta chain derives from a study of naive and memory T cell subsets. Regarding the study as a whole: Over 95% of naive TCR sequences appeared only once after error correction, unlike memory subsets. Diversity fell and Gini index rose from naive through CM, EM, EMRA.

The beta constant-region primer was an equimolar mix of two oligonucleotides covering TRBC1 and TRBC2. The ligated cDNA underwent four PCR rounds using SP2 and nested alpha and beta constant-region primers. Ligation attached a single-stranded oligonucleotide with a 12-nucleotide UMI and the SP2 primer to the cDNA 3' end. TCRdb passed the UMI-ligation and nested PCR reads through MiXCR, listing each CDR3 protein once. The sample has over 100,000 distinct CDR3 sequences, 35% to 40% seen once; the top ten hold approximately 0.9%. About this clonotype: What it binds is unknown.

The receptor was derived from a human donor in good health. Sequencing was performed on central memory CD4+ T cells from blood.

The CDR3 reads CASTQSGRGGNEQFF. The CDR3 DNA follows: TGTGCCAGCACTCAGAGCGGGAGAGGTGGCAATGAGCAGTTCTTC. The rearrangement uses TRBV6-2 or TRBV6-3 and TRBJ2-1, with 8 nucleotides matching TRBD2. In germline, CDR1 is MNHEY, CDR2 SVGEGT. The CDR3 extends over 15 amino acids. The V and J ends lost 7 bases and 6 bases, in that order; junction bases with no gene match: 11.